The 3 T cell receptor beta chains presented below share a single source sample, sequenced in a study of regulatory T cells in long-lasting Graves disease. Time point of the sample: newly diagnosed GD, antithyroid drugs for less than 3 months. From RNA extracted from PBMCs, the TCR library was made. Both iRepertoire HTBI primers and Arm-PCR of CDR3 regions were used to build the TCR beta libraries. TCRdb reanalysed the multiplex PCR reads using MiXCR and keeps one entry per CDR3 protein. Of about 450,000 distinct CDR3 sequences in the sample, around 15% were seen once. Separately, the same data were catalogued under a study of T cells in Graves' hyperthyroidism and ophthalmopathy.

This sample comprised peripheral blood mononuclear cells (PBMCs), obtained at new diagnosis, from a patient treated with antithyroid drugs. These receptors were obtained from a woman in her 30s with Graves disease.

This clonotype was detected ten times or more. The chain combines TRBV5-1 with TRBJ1-6; 9 bases map to TRBD1. CDR1 is SGHRS and CDR2 is YFSETQ in the germline V gene. This CDR3 has 15 amino acids. The trim removed 4 bases at V and 7 bases at J, leaving 6 bases unmatched. For the CDR3, the DNA is TGCGCCAGCAGCAAGATCGGGACAGGGAATTCACCCCTCCACTTT. It yields the protein CASSKIGTGNSPLHF. Full variable domain (missing parts from reference TRBV5-1 and TRBJ1-6): KAGVTQTPRYLIKTRGQQVTLSCSPISGHRSVSWYQQTPGQGLQFLFEYFSETQRNKGNFPGRFSGRQFSNSRSEMNVSTLELGDSALYLCASSKIGTGNSPLHFGNGTRLTVT.

This clonotype has a handful of counts. CDR3 bases: TGTGCCAGCAGCTTAGCAGGGAGGGACATTCAGTACTTC. It translates to CASSLAGRDIQYF. V and J are TRBV7-2 and TRBJ2-4, with 7 bases fitting TRBD2. Germline lookup yields CDR1 SGHTA and CDR2 FQGNSA. There are 13 residues in the CDR3. With V trimmed by 0 bases and J by 8 bases, 1 base remained unmatched.

This clonotype was observed at least ten times. The chain uses TRBV2 and TRBJ1-2, with 8 bases fitting TRBD1. The CDR3 spans 14 residues. Germline V gene sequence: CDR1 SNHLY, CDR2 FYNNEI. J gave up 3 bases and V 5 bases, and 5 bases lay outside the gene matches. The CDR3 DNA is TGTGCCAGCAGTTACGAACAGGGGGACTATGGCTACACCTTC. It is translated as CASSYEQGDYGYTF.